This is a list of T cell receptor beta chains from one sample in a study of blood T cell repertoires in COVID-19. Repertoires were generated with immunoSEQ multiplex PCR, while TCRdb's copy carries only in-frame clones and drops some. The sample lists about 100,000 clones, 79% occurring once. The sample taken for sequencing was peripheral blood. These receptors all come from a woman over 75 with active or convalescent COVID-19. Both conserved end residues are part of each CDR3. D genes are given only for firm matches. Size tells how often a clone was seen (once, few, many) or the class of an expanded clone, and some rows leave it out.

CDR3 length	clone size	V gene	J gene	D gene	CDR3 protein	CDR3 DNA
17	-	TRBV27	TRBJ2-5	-	CASSLSPLGAGQETQYF	TGTGCCAGCAGTTTAAGCCCCTTGGGGGCTGGACAGGAGACCCAGTACTTC
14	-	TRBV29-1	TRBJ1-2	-	CSAQGDRGNYGYTF	TGCAGCGCTCAGGGCGACAGAGGAAACTATGGCTACACCTTC
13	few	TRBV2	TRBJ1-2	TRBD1	CASSGGGDYGYTF	TGTGCCAGCAGTGGAGGGGGCGACTATGGCTACACCTTC
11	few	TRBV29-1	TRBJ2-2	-	CSGGGQWELFF	TGCAGCGGGGGGGGACAGTGGGAGCTGTTTTTT
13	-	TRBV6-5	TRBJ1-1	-	CASISDKNTEAFF	TGTGCCAGCATCTCCGACAAGAACACTGAAGCTTTCTTT
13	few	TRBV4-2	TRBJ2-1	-	CASSLDSYNEQFF	TGTGCCAGCAGCCTCGACAGTTACAATGAGCAGTTCTTC
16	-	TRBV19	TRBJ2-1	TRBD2	CASSIYGGRASDEQFF	TGTGCCAGTAGTATATATGGCGGGAGGGCCTCAGATGAGCAGTTCTTC
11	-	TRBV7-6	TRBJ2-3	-	CASTGTDTQYF	TGTGCCAGCACTGGCACAGATACGCAGTATTTT
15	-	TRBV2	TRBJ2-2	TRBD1	CASSEEQGAIGELFF	TGTGCCAGCAGTGAAGAACAGGGGGCTATCGGGGAGCTGTTTTTT
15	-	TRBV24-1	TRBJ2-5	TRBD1	CATSDSGTGRETQYF	TGTGCCACCAGTGATTCCGGGACAGGGAGGGAGACCCAGTACTTC
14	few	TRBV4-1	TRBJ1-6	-	CASSQVGSNSPLHF	TGCGCCAGCAGCCAAGTCGGTTCTAATTCACCCCTCCACTTT
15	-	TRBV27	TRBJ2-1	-	CASSPYYGSYNEQFF	TGTGCCAGCAGTCCCTACTATGGATCCTACAATGAGCAGTTCTTC
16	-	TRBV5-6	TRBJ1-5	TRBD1	CASRQWDRVGNQPQHF	TGTGCCAGCAGACAATGGGACAGGGTGGGCAATCAGCCCCAGCATTTT
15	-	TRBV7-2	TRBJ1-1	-	CASSLDRIMNTEAFF	TGTGCCAGCAGCTTAGACAGGATCATGAACACTGAAGCTTTCTTT
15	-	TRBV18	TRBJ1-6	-	CASSTGGLNNSPLHF	TGTGCCAGCTCTACGGGCGGACTTAATAATTCACCCCTCCACTTT
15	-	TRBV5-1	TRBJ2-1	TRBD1	CASSGGQGSYNEQFF	TGCGCCAGCAGTGGGGGACAGGGGTCCTACAATGAGCAGTTCTTC
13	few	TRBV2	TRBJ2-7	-	CASSDGVSYEQYF	TGTGCCAGCAGTGACGGGGTTTCCTACGAGCAGTACTTC
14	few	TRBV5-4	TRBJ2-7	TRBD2	CASSLLAGGNEQYF	TGTGCCAGCAGCTTGCTAGCGGGAGGTAACGAGCAGTACTTC
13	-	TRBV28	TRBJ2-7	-	CASSLSGPYEQYF	TGTGCCAGCAGTTTATCTGGGCCCTACGAGCAGTACTTC